This is a list of T cell receptor beta chains from one sample in a study of blood T cell repertoires in COVID-19. TCRdb keeps only in-frame clones here, not all; method: immunoSEQ multiplex PCR. The data contain 200,000 to 250,000 clones, approximately 90% of them singletons. The sequenced material came from PBMCs or T cells enriched from blood (not recorded which). The receptors stem from a woman aged 40 to 50 with acute COVID-19. Each CDR3 is given with its conserved first and last residue. Fields, in order: clone size, J gene, D gene, V gene, CDR3 DNA, CDR3 protein. A D gene is named only where the DNA matches it firmly. A clone size is listed for some rows: how often the clone was seen (once, few, many), or a class if it is expanded.

>.|TRBJ2-2|TRBD1|TRBV5-1
TGCGCCAGCAGCTTGGGGTCAGGGGGCGCTAGCACCGGGGAGCTGTTTTTT
CASSLGSGGASTGELFF
>once|TRBJ1-5|.|TRBV19
TGTGCCAGCCATACTAGGGGGTATAGCAATCAGCCCCAGCATTTT
CASHTRGYSNQPQHF
>.|TRBJ1-4|.|TRBV9
TGTGCCAGCAGCGTAGACGCGGCGGCCCCAGATAATGAAAAACTGTTTTTT
CASSVDAAAPDNEKLFF
>.|TRBJ1-2|.|TRBV7-9
TGTGCCAGCAGCTTAACAGGCTATGGCTACACCTTC
CASSLTGYGYTF
>.|TRBJ1-1|TRBD1|TRBV4-1
TGCGCCAGCAGCCAAGTGGGACAGGGGCCTATGAACACTGAAGCTTTCTTT
CASSQVGQGPMNTEAFF
>.|TRBJ1-5|.|TRBV2
TGTGCCAGCAGTGAGGAGCGGATTAATCAGCCCCAGCATTTT
CASSEERINQPQHF
>.|TRBJ1-2|.|TRBV29-1
TGCAGCGCTGGGGGCCCCAACTATGGCTACACCTTC
CSAGGPNYGYTF
>.|TRBJ1-2|.|TRBV2
TGTGCCAGCACGCGGGCCCCGGGGGGCTATGGCTACACCTTC
CASTRAPGGYGYTF
>.|TRBJ1-6|TRBD1|TRBV5-8
TGTGCCAGCAGCCTGGGGGACAGGGATCATAATTCACCCCTCCACTTT
CASSLGDRDHNSPLHF
>.|TRBJ1-3|TRBD1|TRBV2
TGTGCCAGCAGGGGGACAGGGGGCGCGAGCTTATACACCATATATTTT
CASRGTGGASLYTIYF
>few|TRBJ1-2|.|TRBV10-3
TGTGCCATCAGTGAACACAGGGATGGCTACACCTTC
CAISEHRDGYTF
>.|TRBJ2-3|.|TRBV10-3
TGTGCCATCAGGAGTAGGGGCGAAACTAGCACAGATACGCAGTATTTT
CAIRSRGETSTDTQYF
>.|TRBJ2-5|TRBD2|TRBV19
TGTGCCAGTAGTCCGACTAGCGGGGGGAGAGGCGCAGAGACCCAGTACTTC
CASSPTSGGRGAETQYF
>.|TRBJ1-3|TRBD1|TRBV9
TGTGCCAGCAGCGTAGCGCCGGGACAGGGGAAGGTAAACACCATATATTTT
CASSVAPGQGKVNTIYF
>once|TRBJ1-1|.|TRBV13
TGTGCCAGCAGCTTAGGAGAGAGCGGGGGCACTGAAGCTTTCTTT
CASSLGESGGTEAFF
>.|TRBJ2-3|TRBD2|TRBV3-1/TRBV3-2
TGTGCCAGCAGCCGACAACTTACTAGCGGGGGAACTAACCGACGCACAGATACGCAGTATTTT
CASSRQLTSGGTNRRTDTQYF
>.|TRBJ1-5|TRBD1|TRBV14
TGTGCCAGCAGCCAAAATTCACCCGGGACAGGGCATCAGCCCCAGCATTTT
CASSQNSPGTGHQPQHF
>.|TRBJ2-4|TRBD1|TRBV2
TGTGCCAGCACCGGGACAGGGTCGGACATTCAGTACTTC
CASTGTGSDIQYF
>.|TRBJ1-2|.|TRBV2
TGTGCCAGCAGTGAAGCGCTTGGGCACTATGGCTACACCTTC
CASSEALGHYGYTF
>.|TRBJ1-1|.|TRBV29-1
TGCAGCGTTGATCGCGGCGGGCGGGGTGAAGCTTTCTTT
CSVDRGGRGEAFF
>.|TRBJ1-4|TRBD1|TRBV7-9
TGTGCCAGCAGCTTGGAGTTTTCGGGACAGGGGACCACTAATGAAAAACTGTTTTTT
CASSLEFSGQGTTNEKLFF
>.|TRBJ2-1|TRBD1|TRBV27
TGTGCCAGCAGGGGGCTGGGACAGGGGTTTTGGAATGAGCAGTTCTTC
CASRGLGQGFWNEQFF
>.|TRBJ2-3|TRBD1|TRBV19
TGTGCCACCGGACAGGGTTTAGCAGATACGCAGTATTTT
CATGQGLADTQYF
>.|TRBJ1-2|.|TRBV18
TGTGCCAGCTCACCACTCCCTGGGCGTCAAGGCTACACCTTC
CASSPLPGRQGYTF
>.|TRBJ2-1|.|TRBV10-1
TGCGCCAGCAGTGAGTCGAGCCTTGCTTACTACAATGAGCAGTTCTTC
CASSESSLAYYNEQFF
>.|TRBJ1-1|TRBD1|TRBV29-1
TGCAGCGTAATACCGGGACAGGGGTTTAGGGACACTGAAGCTTTCTTT
CSVIPGQGFRDTEAFF
>.|TRBJ1-2|.|TRBV2
TGTGCCAGCAGTGAAGCCCCACTCGGCAGGGGCTATGGCTACACCTTC
CASSEAPLGRGYGYTF
>.|TRBJ2-5|TRBD2|TRBV29-1
TGCAGCGTTTGGACTAGCGGGGAGAGAGAAGAGACCCAGTACTTC
CSVWTSGEREETQYF
>.|TRBJ2-2|TRBD2|TRBV5-1
TGCGCCAGCTCGGTCACTAGCGGGGGCCAGGGGACCGGGGAGCTGTTTTTT
CASSVTSGGQGTGELFF
>.|TRBJ1-2|TRBD1|TRBV5-1
TGCGCCAGCAGCTCCCCGACAGGGAGCTATGGCTACACCTTC
CASSSPTGSYGYTF
>.|TRBJ1-2|.|TRBV2
TGTGCCAGCAATCCAGGGCCCCTCTATGGCTACACCTTC
CASNPGPLYGYTF
>.|TRBJ2-2|TRBD2|TRBV2
TGTGCCAGCAAGGCGGGACTAGCGAACACCGGGGAGCTGTTTTTT
CASKAGLANTGELFF
>.|TRBJ1-1|.|TRBV27
TGTGCCAGCAGTGAAGAGAGGAACACTGAAGCTTTCTTT
CASSEERNTEAFF
>.|TRBJ1-4|TRBD1|TRBV5-1
TGCGCCAGCAGCGGGGGTACCGGGACAGGCGGGGAAAAACTGTTTTTT
CASSGGTGTGGEKLFF
>.|TRBJ2-6|.|TRBV18
TGTGCCAGCTCACTCAGGACAGCCGACCTGACTTTC
CASSLRTADLTF
>.|TRBJ2-6|.|TRBV27
TGTGCCAGCAGTCTTACTGGGGCCAACGTCCTGACTTTC
CASSLTGANVLTF
>.|TRBJ1-2|.|TRBV24-1
TGTGCCACCAGTGATCCCACAGGGCGCGGCTACACCTTC
CATSDPTGRGYTF
>.|TRBJ2-2|.|TRBV7-2
TGTGCCAGCAGCTTAAGCTACACCGGGGAGCTGTTTTTT
CASSLSYTGELFF
>once|TRBJ1-1|TRBD1|TRBV27
TGTGCCAGCAGTCTACTGACAGGGCGGAAAACTGAAGCTTTCTTT
CASSLLTGRKTEAFF
>.|TRBJ1-4|.|TRBV12-5
TGTGCTAGTGGTTTGGTGGACACCCCTAATGAAAAACTGTTTTTT
CASGLVDTPNEKLFF
>once|TRBJ2-5|TRBD2|TRBV4-1
TGCGCCAGCAGCCAAGATCTAGCGGGGAAACAAGAGACCCAGTACTTC
CASSQDLAGKQETQYF
>.|TRBJ1-4|.|TRBV14
TGTGCCAGCAGCCAAGAATACCTCGCAGGGGTTAATGAAAAACTGTTTTTT
CASSQEYLAGVNEKLFF
>once|TRBJ1-5|.|TRBV27
TGTGCCAGCAGTTTTGGATGGGGCAGCAATCAGCCCCAGCATTTT
CASSFGWGSNQPQHF
>.|TRBJ1-2|TRBD1|TRBV6-5
TGTGCCAGCAGGGAGACAGGGAGTTATGGCTACACCTTC
CASRETGSYGYTF
>.|TRBJ1-4|TRBD1|TRBV19
TGTGCCAGTAGCAAAGGACAGGGGGGAGCTAATGAAAAACTGTTTTTT
CASSKGQGGANEKLFF
>.|TRBJ1-5|.|TRBV28
TGTGCCAGCAGTTTAGAACAGGGACGTCAGCCCCAGCATTTT
CASSLEQGRQPQHF
>once|TRBJ1-5|TRBD1|TRBV3-1/TRBV3-2
TGTGCCAGCAGCCCGACAGGGGTTGTCAATCAGCCCCAGCATTTT
CASSPTGVVNQPQHF
>.|TRBJ1-2|.|TRBV5-6
TGTGCCAGCAGCTTGGCCACGGGGTTCAACTATGGCTACACCTTC
CASSLATGFNYGYTF